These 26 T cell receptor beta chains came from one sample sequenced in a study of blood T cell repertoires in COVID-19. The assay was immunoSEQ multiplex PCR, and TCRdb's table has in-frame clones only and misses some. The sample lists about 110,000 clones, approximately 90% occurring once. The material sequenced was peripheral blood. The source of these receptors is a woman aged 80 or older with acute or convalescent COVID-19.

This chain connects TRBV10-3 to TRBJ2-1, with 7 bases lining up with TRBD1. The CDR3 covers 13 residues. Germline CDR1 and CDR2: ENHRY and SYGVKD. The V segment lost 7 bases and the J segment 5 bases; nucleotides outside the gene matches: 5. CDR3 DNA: TGTGCCATCAAGCGACAGGGCAACAATGAGCAGTTCTTC. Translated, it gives CAIKRQGNNEQFF.

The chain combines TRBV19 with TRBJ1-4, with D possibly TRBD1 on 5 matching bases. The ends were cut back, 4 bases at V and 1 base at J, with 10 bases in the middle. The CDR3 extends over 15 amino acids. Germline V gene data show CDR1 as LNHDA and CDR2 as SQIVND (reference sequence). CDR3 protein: CASSSQGITNEKLFF. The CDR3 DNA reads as TGTGCCAGTAGTAGTCAGGGTATAACTAATGAAAAACTGTTTTTT.

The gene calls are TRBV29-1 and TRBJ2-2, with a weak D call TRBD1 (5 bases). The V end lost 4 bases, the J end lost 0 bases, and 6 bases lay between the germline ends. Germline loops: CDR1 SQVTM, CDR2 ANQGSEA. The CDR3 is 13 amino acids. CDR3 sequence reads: CSVGGANTGELFF. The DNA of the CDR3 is TGCAGCGTTGGGGGCGCGAACACCGGGGAGCTGTTTTTT.

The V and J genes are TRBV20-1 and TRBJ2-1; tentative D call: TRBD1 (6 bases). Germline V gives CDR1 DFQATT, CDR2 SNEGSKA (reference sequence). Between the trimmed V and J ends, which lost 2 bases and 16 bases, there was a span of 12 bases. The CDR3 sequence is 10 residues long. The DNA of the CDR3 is TGCAGTGCTAGATCACCAGGGGCATTCTTC. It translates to CSARSPGAFF.

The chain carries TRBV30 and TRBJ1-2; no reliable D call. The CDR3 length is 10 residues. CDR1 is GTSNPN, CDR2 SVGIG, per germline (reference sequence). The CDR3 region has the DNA TGTGGATCCCGGACGGGGGGCTACACCTTC. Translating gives CGSRTGGYTF.

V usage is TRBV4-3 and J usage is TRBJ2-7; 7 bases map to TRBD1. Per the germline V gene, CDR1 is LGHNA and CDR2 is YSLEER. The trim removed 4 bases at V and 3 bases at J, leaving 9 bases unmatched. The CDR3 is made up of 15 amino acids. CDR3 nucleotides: TGCGCCAGCAGCCCAGAACCGACAGGGAACTACGAGCAGTACTTC. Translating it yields CASSPEPTGNYEQYF.

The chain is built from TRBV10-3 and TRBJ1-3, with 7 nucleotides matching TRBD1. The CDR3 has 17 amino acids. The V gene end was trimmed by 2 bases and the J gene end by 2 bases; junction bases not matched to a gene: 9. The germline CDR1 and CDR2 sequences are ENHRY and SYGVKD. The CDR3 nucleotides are TGTGCCATCAGTGAGCCTTCCCCCGGGACAGCTGGAAACACCATATATTTT. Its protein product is CAISEPSPGTAGNTIYF.

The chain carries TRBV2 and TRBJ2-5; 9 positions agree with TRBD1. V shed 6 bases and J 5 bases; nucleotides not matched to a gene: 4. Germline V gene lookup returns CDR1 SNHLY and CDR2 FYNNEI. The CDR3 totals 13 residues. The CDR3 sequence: CASRGTGRETQYF. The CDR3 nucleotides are TGTGCCAGCAGAGGGACAGGGCGGGAGACCCAGTACTTC.

For the CDR3, the DNA is TGCAGTGCTAGAACAGAAAATGAGCAGTTCTTC. Protein product: CSARTENEQFF. The rearrangement joins TRBV20-1 to TRBJ2-1; no clear D. Trimming pared 2 bases from V and 7 bases from J, leaving 6 bases between. The CDR3 extends over 11 amino acids. Germline V gene data show CDR1 as DFQATT and CDR2 as SNEGSKA (reference sequence).

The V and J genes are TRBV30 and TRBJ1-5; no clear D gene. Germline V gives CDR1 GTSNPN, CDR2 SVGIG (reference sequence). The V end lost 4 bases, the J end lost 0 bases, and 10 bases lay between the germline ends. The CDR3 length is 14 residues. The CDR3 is CAWKGGNSNQPQHF. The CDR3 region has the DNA TGTGCCTGGAAGGGCGGGAATAGCAATCAGCCCCAGCATTTT.

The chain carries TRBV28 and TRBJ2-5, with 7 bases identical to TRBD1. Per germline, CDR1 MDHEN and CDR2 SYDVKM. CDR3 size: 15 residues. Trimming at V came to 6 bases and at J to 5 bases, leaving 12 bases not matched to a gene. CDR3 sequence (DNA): TGTGCCAGCAGCCCAGGGGGACCCGCTGCGGAGACCCAGTACTTC. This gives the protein CASSPGGPAAETQYF.

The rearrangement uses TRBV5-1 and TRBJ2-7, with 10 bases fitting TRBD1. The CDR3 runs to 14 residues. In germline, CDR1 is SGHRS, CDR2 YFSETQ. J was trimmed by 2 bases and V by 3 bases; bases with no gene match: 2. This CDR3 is CASSWGQGPYEQYF. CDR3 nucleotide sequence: TGCGCCAGCAGCTGGGGACAGGGGCCCTACGAGCAGTACTTC.

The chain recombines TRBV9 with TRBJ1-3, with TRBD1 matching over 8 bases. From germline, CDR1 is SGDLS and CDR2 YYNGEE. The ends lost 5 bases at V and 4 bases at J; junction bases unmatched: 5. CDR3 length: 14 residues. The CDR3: CASSAGGTGNTIYF. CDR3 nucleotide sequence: TGTGCCAGCAGTGCAGGGGGCACGGGAAACACCATATATTTT.

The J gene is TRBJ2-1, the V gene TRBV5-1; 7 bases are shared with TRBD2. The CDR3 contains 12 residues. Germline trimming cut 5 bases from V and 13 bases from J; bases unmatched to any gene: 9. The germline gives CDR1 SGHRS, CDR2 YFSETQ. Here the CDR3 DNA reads TGCGCCAGCAGATCCCCCGGGACTAACCAGTTCTTC. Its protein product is CASRSPGTNQFF.

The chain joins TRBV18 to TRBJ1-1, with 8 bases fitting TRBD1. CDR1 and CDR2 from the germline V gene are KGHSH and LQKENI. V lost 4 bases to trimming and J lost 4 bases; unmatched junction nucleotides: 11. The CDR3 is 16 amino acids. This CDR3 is CASSRTGIQGATEAFF. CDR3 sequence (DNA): TGTGCCAGCTCACGGACCGGGATCCAGGGGGCCACTGAAGCTTTCTTT.

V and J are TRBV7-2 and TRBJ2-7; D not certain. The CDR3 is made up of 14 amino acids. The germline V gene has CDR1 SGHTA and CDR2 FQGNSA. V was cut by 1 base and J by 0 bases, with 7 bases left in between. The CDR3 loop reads CASSLGGTSYEQYF. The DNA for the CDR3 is TGTGCCAGCAGCTTAGGAGGAACCTCCTACGAGCAGTACTTC.

CDR3 loop: CASSFVGQRTVGNQPQHF. CDR3 nucleotide sequence: TGTGCCAGCAGCTTTGTAGGACAGAGGACCGTCGGCAATCAGCCCCAGCATTTT. The chain employs TRBV12-1 and TRBJ1-5; the table names TRBD1, a call not compared with the DNA. TRBV12-1 is listed as a pseudogene. This CDR3 is built from 18 residues.

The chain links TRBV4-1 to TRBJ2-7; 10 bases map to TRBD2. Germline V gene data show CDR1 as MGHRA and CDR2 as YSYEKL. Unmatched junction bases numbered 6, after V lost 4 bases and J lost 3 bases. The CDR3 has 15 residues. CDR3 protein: CASSLHGTSDYEQYF. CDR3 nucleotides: TGCGCCAGCAGCCTACACGGGACTAGCGACTACGAGCAGTACTTC.

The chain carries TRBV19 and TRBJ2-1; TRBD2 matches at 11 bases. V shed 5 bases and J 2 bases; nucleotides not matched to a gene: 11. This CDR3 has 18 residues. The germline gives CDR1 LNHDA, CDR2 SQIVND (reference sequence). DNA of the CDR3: TGTGCCAGTAGTCCTCCCCGACTAGCGGGGCTGCCCTACAATGAGCAGTTCTTC. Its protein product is CASSPPRLAGLPYNEQFF.

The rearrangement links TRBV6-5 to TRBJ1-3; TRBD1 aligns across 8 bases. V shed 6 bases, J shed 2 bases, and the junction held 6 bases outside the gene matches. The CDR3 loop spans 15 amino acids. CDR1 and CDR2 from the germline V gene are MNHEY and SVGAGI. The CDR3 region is CASRQMDRAGNTIYF. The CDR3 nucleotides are TGTGCCAGCAGACAGATGGACAGGGCTGGAAACACCATATATTTT.

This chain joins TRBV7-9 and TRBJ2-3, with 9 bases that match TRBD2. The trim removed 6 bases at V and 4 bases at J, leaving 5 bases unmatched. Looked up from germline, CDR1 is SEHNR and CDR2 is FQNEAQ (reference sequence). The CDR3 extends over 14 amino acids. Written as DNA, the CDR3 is TGTGCCAGCAGTAGGGGACTAGCCTCAGATACGCAGTATTTT. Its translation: CASSRGLASDTQYF.

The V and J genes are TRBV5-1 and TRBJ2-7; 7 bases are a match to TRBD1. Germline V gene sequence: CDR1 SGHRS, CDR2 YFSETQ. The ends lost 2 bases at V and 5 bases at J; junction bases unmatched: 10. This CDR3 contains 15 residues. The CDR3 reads CASSFGQVEFDEQYF. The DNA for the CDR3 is TGCGCCAGCAGCTTCGGACAGGTTGAGTTCGACGAGCAGTACTTC.

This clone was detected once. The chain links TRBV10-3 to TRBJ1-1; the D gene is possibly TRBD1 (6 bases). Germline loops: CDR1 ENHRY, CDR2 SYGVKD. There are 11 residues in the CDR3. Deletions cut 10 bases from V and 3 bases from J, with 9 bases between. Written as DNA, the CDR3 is TGTGCCACCCAGGGGTACACTGAAGCTTTCTTT. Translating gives CATQGYTEAFF.

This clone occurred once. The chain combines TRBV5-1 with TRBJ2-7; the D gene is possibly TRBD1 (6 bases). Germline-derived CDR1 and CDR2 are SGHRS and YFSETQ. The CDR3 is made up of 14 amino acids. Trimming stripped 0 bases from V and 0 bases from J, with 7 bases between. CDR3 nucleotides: TGCGCCAGCAGCTTGGGGACAGCCTCCTACGAGCAGTACTTC. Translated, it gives CASSLGTASYEQYF.

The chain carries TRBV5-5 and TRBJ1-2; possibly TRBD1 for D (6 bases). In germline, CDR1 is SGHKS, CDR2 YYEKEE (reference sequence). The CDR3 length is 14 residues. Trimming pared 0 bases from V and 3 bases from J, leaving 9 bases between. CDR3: CASSLVQGYYGYTF. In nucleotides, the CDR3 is TGTGCCAGCAGCTTGGTTCAGGGGTACTATGGCTACACCTTC.

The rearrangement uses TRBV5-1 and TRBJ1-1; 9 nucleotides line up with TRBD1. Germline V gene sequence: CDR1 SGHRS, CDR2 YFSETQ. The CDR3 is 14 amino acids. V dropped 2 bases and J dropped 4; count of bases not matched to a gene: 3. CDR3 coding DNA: TGCGCCAGCAGCTTCGCGACAGGGGGCACTGAAGCTTTCTTT. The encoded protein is CASSFATGGTEAFF.